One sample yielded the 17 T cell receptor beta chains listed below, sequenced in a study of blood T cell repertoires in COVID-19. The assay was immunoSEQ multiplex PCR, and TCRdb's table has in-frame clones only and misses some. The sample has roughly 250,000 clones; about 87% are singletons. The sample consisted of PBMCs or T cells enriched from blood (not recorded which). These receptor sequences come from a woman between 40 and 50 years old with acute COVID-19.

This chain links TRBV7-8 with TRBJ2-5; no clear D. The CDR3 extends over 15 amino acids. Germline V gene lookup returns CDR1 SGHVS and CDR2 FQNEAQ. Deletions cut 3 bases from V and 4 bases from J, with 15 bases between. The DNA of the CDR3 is TGTGCCAGCAGCTTTTTGGATCTTCGCGGAGAGACCCAGTACTTC. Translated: CASSFLDLRGETQYF.

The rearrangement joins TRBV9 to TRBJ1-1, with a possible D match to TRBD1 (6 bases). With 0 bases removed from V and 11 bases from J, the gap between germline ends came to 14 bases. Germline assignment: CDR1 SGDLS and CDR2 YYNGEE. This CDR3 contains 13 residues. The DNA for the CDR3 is TGTGCCAGCAGCGTAGCTCCGGGGGGCGACGCTTTCTTT. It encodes CASSVAPGGDAFF.

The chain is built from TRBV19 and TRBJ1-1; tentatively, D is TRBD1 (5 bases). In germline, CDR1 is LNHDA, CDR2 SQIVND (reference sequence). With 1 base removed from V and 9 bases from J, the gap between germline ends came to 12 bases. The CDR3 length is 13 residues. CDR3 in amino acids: CASSIAGDKKAFF. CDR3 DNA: TGTGCCAGTAGTATAGCGGGGGATAAGAAAGCTTTCTTT.

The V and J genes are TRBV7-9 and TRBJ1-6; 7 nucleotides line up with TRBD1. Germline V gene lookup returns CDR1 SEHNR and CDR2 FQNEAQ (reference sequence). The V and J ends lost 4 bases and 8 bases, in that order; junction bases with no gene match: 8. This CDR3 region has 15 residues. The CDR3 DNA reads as TGTGCCAGCAGCTCGACGACAGGGACTTATTCACCCCTCCACTTT. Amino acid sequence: CASSSTTGTYSPLHF.

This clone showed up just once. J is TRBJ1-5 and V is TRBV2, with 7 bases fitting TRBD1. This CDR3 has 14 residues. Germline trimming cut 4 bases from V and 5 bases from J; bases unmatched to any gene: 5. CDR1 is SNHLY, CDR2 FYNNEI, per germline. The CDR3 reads CASSGSGGHQPQHF. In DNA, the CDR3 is TGTGCCAGCAGTGGATCAGGGGGGCATCAGCCCCAGCATTTT.

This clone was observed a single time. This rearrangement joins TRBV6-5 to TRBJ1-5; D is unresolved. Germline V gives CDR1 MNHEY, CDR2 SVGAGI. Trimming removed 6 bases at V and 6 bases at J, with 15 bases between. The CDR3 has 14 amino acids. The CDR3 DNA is TGTGCCAGCAGCCCGACCGCGGGGTCTCAGCCCCAGCATTTT. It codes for CASSPTAGSQPQHF.

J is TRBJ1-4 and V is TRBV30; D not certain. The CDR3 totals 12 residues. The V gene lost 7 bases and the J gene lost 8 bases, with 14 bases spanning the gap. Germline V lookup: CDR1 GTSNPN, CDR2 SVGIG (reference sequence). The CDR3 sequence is CAFGEGGEKLFF. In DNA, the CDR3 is TGTGCCTTCGGTGAAGGCGGCGAAAAACTGTTTTTT.

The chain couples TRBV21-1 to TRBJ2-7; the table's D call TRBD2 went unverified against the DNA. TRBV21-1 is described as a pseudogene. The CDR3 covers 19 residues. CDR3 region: CASSKVTSGLIPGAYEQYV. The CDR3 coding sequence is TGTGCCAGCAGCAAAGTTACTAGCGGCCTAATCCCCGGGGCCTACGAGCAGTACGTC.

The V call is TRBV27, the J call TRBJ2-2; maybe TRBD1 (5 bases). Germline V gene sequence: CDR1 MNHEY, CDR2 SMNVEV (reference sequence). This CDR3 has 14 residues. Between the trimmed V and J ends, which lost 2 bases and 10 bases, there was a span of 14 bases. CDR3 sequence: CASSLNDRWTELFF. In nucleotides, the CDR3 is TGTGCCAGCAGTTTAAACGACAGATGGACGGAGCTGTTTTTT.

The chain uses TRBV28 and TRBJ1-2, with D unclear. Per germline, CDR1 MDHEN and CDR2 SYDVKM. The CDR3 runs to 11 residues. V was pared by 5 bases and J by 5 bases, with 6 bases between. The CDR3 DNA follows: TGTGCCAGCAGTCCCCAGTATGGCTACACCTTC. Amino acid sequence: CASSPQYGYTF.

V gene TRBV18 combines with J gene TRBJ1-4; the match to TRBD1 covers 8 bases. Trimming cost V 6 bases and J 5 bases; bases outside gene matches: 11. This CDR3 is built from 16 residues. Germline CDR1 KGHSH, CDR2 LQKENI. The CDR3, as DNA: TGTGCCAGCTCGCTGGGACAGGTCGGGGCAAATGAAAAACTGTTTTTT. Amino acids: CASSLGQVGANEKLFF. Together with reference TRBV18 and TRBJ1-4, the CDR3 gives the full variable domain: NAGVMQNPRHLVRRRGQEARLRCSPMKGHSHVYWYRQLPEEGLKFMVYLQKENIIDESGMPKERFSAEFPKEGPSILRIQQVVRGDSAAYFCASSLGQVGANEKLFFGSGTQLSVL.

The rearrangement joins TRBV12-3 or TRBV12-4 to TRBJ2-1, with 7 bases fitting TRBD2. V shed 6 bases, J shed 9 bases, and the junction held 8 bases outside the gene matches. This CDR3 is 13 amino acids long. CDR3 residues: CASRGGVEGEQFF. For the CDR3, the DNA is TGTGCCAGCAGGGGGGGGGTCGAGGGTGAGCAGTTCTTC.

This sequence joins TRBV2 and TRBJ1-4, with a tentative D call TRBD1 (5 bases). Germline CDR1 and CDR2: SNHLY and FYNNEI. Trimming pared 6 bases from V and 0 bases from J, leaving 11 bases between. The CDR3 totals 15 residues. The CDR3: CASRVDSTTNEKLFF. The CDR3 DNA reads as TGTGCCAGCAGGGTCGACAGCACAACTAATGAAAAACTGTTTTTT.

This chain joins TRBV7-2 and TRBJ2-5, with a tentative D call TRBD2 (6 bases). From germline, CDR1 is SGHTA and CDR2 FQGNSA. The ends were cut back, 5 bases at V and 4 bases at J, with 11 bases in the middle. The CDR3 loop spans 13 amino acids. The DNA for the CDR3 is TGTGCCAGCAGCCCCCCCGGGGGAGAGACCCAGTACTTC. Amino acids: CASSPPGGETQYF. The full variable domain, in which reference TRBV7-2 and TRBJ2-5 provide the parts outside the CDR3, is GAGVSQSPSNKVTEKGKDVELRCDPISGHTALYWYRQSLGQGLEFLIYFQGNSAPDKSGLPSDRFSAERTGGSVSTLTIQRTQQEDSAVYLCASSPPGGETQYFGPGTRLLVL.

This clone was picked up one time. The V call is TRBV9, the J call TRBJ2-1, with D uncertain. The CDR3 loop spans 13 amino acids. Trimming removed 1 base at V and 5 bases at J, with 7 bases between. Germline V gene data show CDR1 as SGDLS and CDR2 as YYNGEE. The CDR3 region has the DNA TGTGCCAGCAGCGTATCTGGCAACAATGAGCAGTTCTTC. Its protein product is CASSVSGNNEQFF.

CDR3 DNA: TGTGCCACCAGCAGAGATCAAGGGACAGGGAATGAAAAACTGTTTTTT. It yields the protein CATSRDQGTGNEKLFF. The chain is built from TRBV15 and TRBJ1-4; 9 positions match TRBD1. CDR1 and CDR2 from the germline V gene are LNHNV and YYDKDF (reference sequence). The length of the CDR3 is 16 residues. V shed 0 bases and J 5 bases; nucleotides not matched to a gene: 4.

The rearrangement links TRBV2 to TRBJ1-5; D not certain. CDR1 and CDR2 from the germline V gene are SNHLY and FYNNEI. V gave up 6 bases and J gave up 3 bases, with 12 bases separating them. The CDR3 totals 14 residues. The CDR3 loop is CASRTPGPNQPQHF. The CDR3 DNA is TGTGCCAGCAGGACCCCAGGCCCCAATCAGCCCCAGCATTTT.